This TCR beta chain was retrieved from a study of blood T cell repertoires in COVID-19. Study-wide context: PBMCs, B-cell-depleted T cells, or T cells provided the cDNA or gDNA that made up the material.

Trimming removed 6 bases from V and 3 bases from J, with 12 bases in between. The CDR3 is 13 amino acids. CDR1 MNHEY and CDR2 SVGAGI come from the germline V gene. As handled by the study authors: For nucleated cells, counts were estimated from reference gene primer amplification. Produced via immunoSEQ multiplex PCR; TCRdb's table is partial and in-frame only. The V and J calls and clone size were taken over from that table, and D and trimming were inferred from the DNA. The sample lists approximately 140,000 clones, approximately 80% occurring once. The chain employs TRBV6-5 and TRBJ2-7; D might be TRBD2 (5 bases). Sequencing input: peripheral blood. The sequence came from a man aged 45-65 years with acute or convalescent COVID-19. The CDR3 coding sequence is TGTGCCAGCAGGAATACCGGGGACTACGAGCAGTACTTC. This encodes CASRNTGDYEQYF.